Presented here are 32 T cell receptor beta chains from one specimen sequenced in a study of blood T cell repertoires in COVID-19 (dated by TCRdb to the early 2020s). The library relied on the immunoSEQ multiplex PCR assay. Imported from immuneACCESS, the table was reduced by TCRdb to in-frame sequences with V and J called. These copies leave out some clones; in studies compared against another copy, an unresolved V gene accounts for under half, and the cause of the remainder is not known. This sample gives some 68,000 clones in total; 80% to 95% of them show up just once. The ten largest clones add up to roughly 0.53% of the sample. Sequenced sample: peripheral blood. The receptor set was obtained from a man over 45 with COVID-19, enrolled during active disease.

This rearrangement joins TRBV7-8 to TRBJ2-1; D call uncertain. V was pared by 1 base and J by 4 bases, with 8 bases between. The CDR3 has 14 residues. Germline V CDR1 and CDR2: SGHVS, FQNEAQ. The CDR3 spells CASSLVGNYNEQFF. CDR3 nucleotide sequence: TGTGCCAGCAGCTTAGTTGGCAATTACAATGAGCAGTTCTTC.

The chain links TRBV15 to TRBJ2-1, with D unresolved. The V end lost 0 bases, the J end lost 8 bases, and 11 bases lay between the germline ends. CDR1 LNHNV and CDR2 YYDKDF come from the germline V gene (reference sequence). The CDR3 length is 14 residues. Here the CDR3 reads CATSREQPSDEQFF. CDR3 bases: TGTGCCACCAGCAGAGAACAGCCGTCTGATGAGCAGTTCTTC.

V is TRBV28 and J is TRBJ1-1, with D tentatively TRBD1 (5 bases). V gave up 7 bases and J gave up 1 base, with 16 bases separating them. Germline lookup yields CDR1 MDHEN and CDR2 SYDVKM. This CDR3 spans 15 amino acids. CDR3 coding DNA: TGTGCCAGCAACCAACGGGGGTTGTGGAACACTGAAGCTTTCTTT. Its protein product is CASNQRGLWNTEAFF.

The CDR3 loop reads CASSLEGVYNEQFF. In nucleotides, the CDR3 is TGTGCCAGCAGCTTGGAGGGAGTTTACAATGAGCAGTTCTTC. The V and J genes are TRBV5-6 and TRBJ2-1; weak D call: TRBD2 (5 bases). The germline V and J ends were trimmed by 0 bases and 4 bases, with 8 bases remaining between them. The CDR3 has 14 residues. Germline CDR1 reads SGHDT; CDR2 reads YYEEEE. Combining the CDR3 with reference TRBV5-6 and TRBJ2-1 gives the whole variable domain DAGVTQSPTHLIKTRGQQVTLRCSPKSGHDTVSWYQQALGQGPQFIFQYYEEEERQRGNFPDRFSGHQFPNYSSELNVNALLLGDSALYLCASSLEGVYNEQFFGPGTRLTVL.

The rearrangement joins TRBV29-1 to TRBJ1-5, with a possible D match to TRBD1 (5 bases). Germline CDR1 and CDR2: SQVTM and ANQGSEA. This CDR3 is 12 amino acids long. Trimming took off 4 bases at V and 5 bases at J, with 9 bases between the two ends. This CDR3 is CSVGQGDQPQHF. DNA of the CDR3: TGCAGCGTTGGCCAGGGTGATCAGCCCCAGCATTTT.

This chain connects TRBV10-3 to TRBJ1-1; D not resolved. With 3 bases removed from V and 5 bases from J, the gap between germline ends came to 19 bases. The CDR3 loop spans 16 amino acids. Germline values: CDR1 ENHRY, CDR2 SYGVKD. The CDR3 is CAISDNSAGPPTEAFF. DNA for the CDR3: TGTGCCATCAGTGACAACTCGGCAGGCCCTCCGACTGAAGCTTTCTTT.

V usage is TRBV12-5 and J usage is TRBJ1-3; 7 bases are a match to TRBD1. This CDR3 region has 16 residues. The germline V gene has CDR1 LGHNT and CDR2 FRNRAP. The V and J ends lost 1 base and 2 bases, in that order; junction bases with no gene match: 5. The CDR3 spells CASGLGQGSTGNTIYF. CDR3 sequence (DNA): TGTGCTAGTGGTTTGGGACAGGGCTCCACTGGAAACACCATATATTTT.

This chain connects TRBV5-1 to TRBJ1-2; TRBD1 aligns across 8 bases. V lost 6 bases, J lost 8 bases, and 15 bases stayed unmatched. CDR3 length: 15 amino acids. In germline, CDR1 is SGHRS, CDR2 YFSETQ. CDR3 residues: CASTFTPLGQAGYTF. DNA of the CDR3: TGCGCCAGCACCTTCACCCCCCTGGGACAGGCGGGCTACACCTTC.

The gene calls are TRBV15 and TRBJ2-1; 11 nucleotides line up with TRBD2. V shed 4 bases, J shed 0 bases, and the junction held 14 bases outside the gene matches. CDR3 size: 20 residues. The germline gives CDR1 LNHNV, CDR2 YYDKDF (reference sequence). This CDR3 is CATSNLRGLAARGSYNEQFF. CDR3 nucleotides: TGTGCCACCAGCAACCTGCGGGGACTAGCGGCCAGAGGCTCCTACAATGAGCAGTTCTTC.

The gene calls are TRBV7-9 and TRBJ2-5; D unresolved. The CDR3 extends over 11 amino acids. CDR1 and CDR2 (germline): SEHNR, FQNEAQ (reference sequence). The V gene lost 3 bases and the J gene lost 8 bases, with 7 bases spanning the gap. This CDR3 reads CASSFQATQYF. DNA of the CDR3: TGTGCCAGCAGCTTCCAGGCAACCCAGTACTTC.

The chain carries TRBV7-2 and TRBJ2-1, with 10 bases lining up with TRBD2. The V gene's germline CDR1 is SGHTA and CDR2 FQGNSA. V shed 5 bases, J shed 3 bases, and the junction held 4 bases outside the gene matches. This CDR3 is 15 amino acids long. As DNA, the CDR3 is TGTGCCAGCAGCGATACTAGCGGGGACTACAATGAGCAGTTCTTC. This translates into CASSDTSGDYNEQFF.

The gene calls are TRBV7-2 and TRBJ1-3; D might be TRBD1 (5 bases). The ends were cut back, 2 bases at V and 2 bases at J, with 10 bases in the middle. Germline V gene lookup returns CDR1 SGHTA and CDR2 FQGNSA. This CDR3 contains 15 residues. The CDR3 is CASSLSAGTGNTIYF. The CDR3 region has the DNA TGTGCCAGCAGCTTATCTGCAGGGACTGGAAACACCATATATTTT.

The genes are TRBV6-5 and TRBJ2-7; 10 bases line up with TRBD1. J lost 0 bases, V lost 5 bases, and 4 bases had no gene match. The CDR3 sequence is 15 residues long. Germline CDR1 is MNHEY and CDR2 is SVGAGI. The CDR3 is CASSIGQGVSYEQYF. As DNA, the CDR3 is TGTGCCAGCAGTATTGGACAGGGGGTCTCCTACGAGCAGTACTTC.

The chain joins TRBV5-6 to TRBJ1-3, with D tentatively TRBD1 (5 bases). V was clipped by 1 base and J by 7 bases, with 15 bases between them. Per germline, CDR1 SGHDT and CDR2 YYEEEE. This CDR3 is built from 15 residues. CDR3 nucleotides: TGTGCCAGCAGCTTGCGGGGGACCATTTGGAACACCATATATTTT. As protein: CASSLRGTIWNTIYF.

This chain connects TRBV5-1 to TRBJ2-3, with 7 bases matching TRBD2. In germline, CDR1 is SGHRS, CDR2 YFSETQ. V was pared by 4 bases and J by 5 bases, with 10 bases of the junction left unmatched. The CDR3 runs 15 residues. The CDR3 here is CASSPSRDYQDTQYF. The CDR3 region has the DNA TGCGCCAGCAGCCCGTCCCGGGACTACCAAGATACGCAGTATTTT.

The genes are TRBV5-1 and TRBJ1-1; D call uncertain. V lost 1 base and J lost 1, with 8 bases in between. The germline CDR1 and CDR2 sequences are SGHRS and YFSETQ. This CDR3 region has 14 residues. CDR3 amino acids: CASSLSGRNTEAFF. CDR3 coding DNA: TGCGCCAGCAGCTTGTCCGGGAGGAACACTGAAGCTTTCTTT.

V and J are TRBV4-1 and TRBJ1-5; 10 bases agree with TRBD1. CDR3 length equals 16 residues. Germline assignment: CDR1 MGHRA and CDR2 YSYEKL. V shed 1 base, J shed 6 bases, and the junction held 6 bases outside the gene matches. The CDR3 is CASSQVAGTGAQPQHF. CDR3 bases: TGCGCCAGCAGCCAAGTGGCTGGGACAGGGGCTCAGCCCCAGCATTTT.

This clone has only one observation. J is TRBJ2-6 and V is TRBV11-2; 10 bases agree with TRBD1. With 3 bases clipped from V and 1 base from J, the junction kept 6 bases outside the gene matches. The CDR3 spans 18 residues. The germline V gene has CDR1 SGHAT and CDR2 FQNNGV. DNA of the CDR3: TGTGCCAGCAGCTTTGACAGGGGGCTTGATTCTGGGGCCAACGTCCTGACTTTC. Protein product: CASSFDRGLDSGANVLTF.

V gene TRBV6-2 or TRBV6-3 combines with J gene TRBJ1-2; D possibly corresponds to TRBD1 (5 bases). CDR3 length: 15 residues. The V end lost 5 bases, the J end lost 1 base, and 14 bases lay between the germline ends. CDR1 is MNHEY and CDR2 is SVGEGT in the germline V gene. CDR3 sequence: CASSDPTGINYGYTF. In nucleotides, the CDR3 is TGTGCCAGCAGTGACCCTACAGGAATTAACTATGGCTACACCTTC.

A single count supports this clone. The chain carries TRBV3-1 (or the pseudogene TRBV3-2) and TRBJ1-1, with 12 bases identical to TRBD1. V was pared by 3 bases and J by 4 bases, with 9 bases of the junction left unmatched. The CDR3 consists of 17 residues. CDR1 is LGHDT, CDR2 YNNKEL, per germline (reference sequence). The CDR3 bases are TGTGCCAGCAGCCACGGGACAGGGGGCTCCACGAGCACTGAAGCTTTCTTT. Its protein is CASSHGTGGSTSTEAFF.

This rearrangement joins TRBV18 to TRBJ2-2, with D possibly matching TRBD2 (5 bases). This CDR3 spans 16 amino acids. Germline CDR1 reads KGHSH; CDR2 reads LQKENI. The ends were cut back, 6 bases at V and 4 bases at J, with 18 bases in the middle. CDR3 DNA: TGTGCCAGCTCTCTCAGTGGTGAACGGGGCACCGGGGAGCTGTTTTTT. Its translation is CASSLSGERGTGELFF.

The CDR3 sequence is CASSLLRTDKNIQYF. The DNA for the CDR3 is TGCGCCAGCAGCCTCCTCCGGACAGACAAAAACATTCAGTACTTC. V usage is TRBV4-1 and J usage is TRBJ2-4; perhaps TRBD1 as D (6 bases). The CDR3 has 15 residues. Germline V gene data show CDR1 as MGHRA and CDR2 as YSYEKL. V gave up 4 bases and J gave up 3 bases, with 13 bases separating them.

This clone was detected only a few times. The chain recombines TRBV9 with TRBJ2-5; the match to TRBD2 covers 12 bases. The length of the CDR3 is 14 residues. The V gene end was trimmed by 4 bases and the J gene end by 5 bases; junction bases not matched to a gene: 3. CDR1 is SGDLS, CDR2 YYNGEE, per germline. The CDR3 loop is CASSSTSGSETQYF. The CDR3, as DNA: TGTGCCAGCAGCTCGACTAGCGGGAGTGAGACCCAGTACTTC.

The rearrangement joins TRBV7-2 to TRBJ1-3; D uncertain. This CDR3 spans 16 amino acids. Trimming cost V 1 base and J 0 bases, with 10 bases left between them. The germline V gene encodes CDR1 SGHTA and CDR2 FQGNSA. The CDR3 sequence: CASSLGWSGSGNTIYF. CDR3 sequence (DNA): TGTGCCAGCAGCTTAGGGTGGTCAGGCTCTGGAAACACCATATATTTT.

The CDR3 region has the DNA TGTGCCAGCAGTTCCGGACAGGGGAACACCGGGGAGCTGTTTTTT. Amino acid sequence: CASSSGQGNTGELFF. The chain links TRBV6-5 to TRBJ2-2; the match to TRBD1 covers 8 bases. V lost 4 bases to trimming and J lost 1 base; unmatched junction nucleotides: 2. Germline CDR1 is MNHEY and CDR2 is SVGAGI. The CDR3 has 15 residues.

This rearrangement joins TRBV5-4 to TRBJ2-7, with 9 positions matching TRBD2. V dropped 4 bases and J dropped 3; count of bases not matched to a gene: 8. Germline CDR1 is SGHNT and CDR2 is YYREEE (reference sequence). The CDR3 runs to 15 residues. CDR3 in amino acids: CASSPIISGSYEQYF. The CDR3 DNA reads TGTGCCAGCAGCCCTATTATTAGCGGGAGCTACGAGCAGTACTTC.

The chain has TRBV5-4 and TRBJ2-1; 10 bases align to TRBD2. From germline, CDR1 is SGHNT and CDR2 YYREEE (reference sequence). This CDR3 has 15 amino acids. V shed 4 bases and J 9 bases; nucleotides not matched to a gene: 10. This CDR3 reads CASSPPSGRDGEQFF. CDR3 nucleotide sequence: TGTGCCAGCAGCCCCCCCAGCGGGAGGGATGGTGAGCAGTTCTTC. The full variable domain, completed using reference TRBV5-4 and TRBJ2-1, is ETGVTQSPTHLIKTRGQQVTLRCSSQSGHNTVSWYQQALGQGPQFIFQYYREEENGRGNFPPRFSGLQFPNYSSELNVNALELDDSALYLCASSPPSGRDGEQFFGPGTRLTVL.

This clone has a handful of counts. In DNA form, the CDR3 reads TGTGCCAGCAGTTTTAATCGAGTCGCTGAAGCTTTCTTT. The encoded protein is CASSFNRVAEAFF. The V and J genes are TRBV6-5 and TRBJ1-1, with D uncertain. Trimming left V 4 bases short and J 6 bases short, with 12 bases between. CDR3 length: 13 amino acids. The germline CDR1 and CDR2 sequences are MNHEY and SVGAGI.

J is TRBJ1-2 and V is TRBV7-9; D remains unclear. V was shortened by 7 bases and J by 0 bases, with 12 bases between the two germline ends. CDR3 length equals 14 residues. CDR1 is SEHNR, CDR2 FQNEAQ, per germline (reference sequence). CDR3 coding DNA: TGTGCCAGCACCGCCACTCTAGCTAACTATGGCTACACCTTC. Protein product: CASTATLANYGYTF.

The chain combines TRBV7-9 with TRBJ2-5; TRBD1 is a possible D gene (8 bases). The CDR3 totals 14 residues. The V and J ends lost 4 bases and 4 bases respectively, with 13 bases between them. Germline CDR1 and CDR2: SEHNR and FQNEAQ (reference sequence). DNA for the CDR3: TGTGCCAGCAGCTGGACAGGGAGGGTAGAGACCCAGTACTTC. The encoded protein is CASSWTGRVETQYF.

For the CDR3, the DNA is TGTGCCAGCAGTTACGGGCGGGGGAGTAGTGAGCAGTACTTC. This encodes CASSYGRGSSEQYF. This chain joins TRBV6-2 or TRBV6-3 and TRBJ2-7; 7 bases align to TRBD2. Germline CDR1 MNHEY, CDR2 SVGEGT. The CDR3 loop spans 14 amino acids. After removal of 2 bases from V and 7 bases from J, the junction contained 8 bases not matched to a gene.

The chain couples TRBV19 to TRBJ1-5; perhaps TRBD1 as D (5 bases). V was shortened by 7 bases and J by 0 bases, with 16 bases between the two germline ends. This CDR3 is 16 amino acids long. The germline V gene encodes CDR1 LNHDA and CDR2 SQIVND (reference sequence). CDR3 sequence: CASNQGPIYSNQPQHF. The CDR3 bases are TGTGCCAGTAACCAGGGCCCCATCTATAGCAATCAGCCCCAGCATTTT.